This TCR beta chain was sequenced during a study of T-cell memory formation after mild COVID-19. Study findings and constraints: Researchers found some responding clones in pre-infection memory, a sign that cross-reactive memory joined. For contracting clones, CD4+ ones sat mainly in CM and EM, CD8+ in EMRA. CD4/CD8 balance characterized clones contracting day 15 to 85, and CD4+ skew characterized later expanders.

Researchers used 5'RACE with constant-segment primers to make TCR alpha and TCR beta cDNA libraries that carry sample barcodes and UMIs. TCRdb called the 5' RACE reads again in MiXCR, with one record for every CDR3 protein. The repertoire holds 150,000 to 200,000 distinct CDR3 sequences, about 28% seen once, with 12% in the top ten. On this clonotype: Antigen: not known. No conserved phenylalanine or tryptophan is present at the end of the CDR3, so a read error is the likely explanation.

Trimming removed 3 bases at V and 6 bases at J, with 12 bases between. CDR3 length: 13 amino acids. The germline CDR1 and CDR2 sequences are SGDLS and YYNGEE. The sequence was obtained from an adult woman who had mild COVID-19 (a few samples of this study predate the infection). Cell type and time point are not known. Source material: PBMCs or a T cell subset sorted from them (not recorded which). The chain joins TRBV9 to TRBJ1-2; weak D call: TRBD1 (5 bases). Here the CDR3 reads CASSGLGVHGYTL. CDR3 bases: TGTGCCAGCAGCGGACTAGGGGTACATGGCTACACCTTA.